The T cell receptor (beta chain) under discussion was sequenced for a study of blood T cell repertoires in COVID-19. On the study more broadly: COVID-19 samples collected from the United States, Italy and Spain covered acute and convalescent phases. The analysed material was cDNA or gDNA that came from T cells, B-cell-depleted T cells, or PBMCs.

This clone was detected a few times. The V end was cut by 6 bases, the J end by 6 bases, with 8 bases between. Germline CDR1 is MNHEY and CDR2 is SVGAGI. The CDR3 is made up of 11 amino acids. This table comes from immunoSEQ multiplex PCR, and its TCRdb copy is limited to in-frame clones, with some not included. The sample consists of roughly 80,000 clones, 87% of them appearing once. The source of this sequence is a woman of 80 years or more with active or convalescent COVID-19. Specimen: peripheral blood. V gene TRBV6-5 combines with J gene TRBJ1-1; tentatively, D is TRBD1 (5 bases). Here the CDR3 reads CASRKGAEAFF. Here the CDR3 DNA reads TGTGCCAGCAGGAAAGGGGCTGAAGCTTTCTTT.